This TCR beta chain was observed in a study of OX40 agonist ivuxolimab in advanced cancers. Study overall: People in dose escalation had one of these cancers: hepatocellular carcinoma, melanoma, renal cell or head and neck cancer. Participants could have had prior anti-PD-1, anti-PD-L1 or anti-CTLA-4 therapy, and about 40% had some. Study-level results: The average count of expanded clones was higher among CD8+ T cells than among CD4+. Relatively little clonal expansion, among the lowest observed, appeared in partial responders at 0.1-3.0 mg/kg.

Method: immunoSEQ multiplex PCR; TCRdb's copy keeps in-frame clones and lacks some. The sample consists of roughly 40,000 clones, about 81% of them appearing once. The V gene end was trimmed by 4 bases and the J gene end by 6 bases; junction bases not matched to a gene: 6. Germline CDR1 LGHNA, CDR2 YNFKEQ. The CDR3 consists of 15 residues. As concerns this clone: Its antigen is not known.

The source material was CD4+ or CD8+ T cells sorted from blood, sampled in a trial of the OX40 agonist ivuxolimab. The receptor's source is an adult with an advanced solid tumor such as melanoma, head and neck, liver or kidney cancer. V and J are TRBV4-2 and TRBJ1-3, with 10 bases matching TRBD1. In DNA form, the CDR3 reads TGTGCCAGCAGCCCCCCCGGACAGGGGGAAAACACCATATATTTT. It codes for CASSPPGQGENTIYF.